Detailed here is one T cell receptor beta chain. These data are taken from a study of T cell responses to AZD1222 COVID-19 vaccine. V was shortened by 4 bases and J by 1 base, with 8 bases between the two germline ends. Germline V gene sequence: CDR1 SGHRS, CDR2 YFSETQ. The CDR3 extends over 13 amino acids. Measured with immunoSEQ multiplex PCR; TCRdb has only the in-frame clones, and not every one. This sample has 100,000 or so clones; around 90% occur once, and the top ten carry around 2.3%. The source of this sequence is an adult who received the AZD1222 COVID-19 vaccine. The J gene is TRBJ2-5, the V gene TRBV5-1; D gene uncertain. The source was peripheral blood, collected 28 days after the second AZD1222 dose. CDR3 sequence: CASSPQTQETQYF. The CDR3 DNA reads TGCGCCAGCAGCCCCCAGACCCAAGAGACCCAGTACTTC.